These T cell receptor beta chains were read from a single sample in a study of shared clonotypes between healthy human individuals. This table comes from immunoSEQ multiplex PCR, and its TCRdb copy is limited to in-frame clones, with some not included. The sample has over 950,000 clones, around three quarters seen once; the top ten hold 0.89%. Specimen: memory CD4+ T cells from PBMCs. The receptors derive from a man aged 18-30 years in good health. Some clones in this sample may be carry-over from other donors' samples. Both conserved end residues are part of each CDR3. The D gene is left open where the match is weak.

cdr3_aa,v_call,d_call,j_call
CASSPRAGSYEQYF,TRBV9,.,TRBJ2-7
CASSTGLYEPSYNEQFF,TRBV7-2,.,TRBJ2-1
CAISELASTDTQYF,TRBV10-3,.,TRBJ2-3
CASSLGQGAYGYTF,TRBV6-6,TRBD1,TRBJ1-2
CASSLTGTGGYTF,TRBV13,TRBD1,TRBJ1-2
CASSLGSLMIYGYTF,TRBV5-1,.,TRBJ1-2
CALNTGDTSTDTQYF,TRBV10-3,.,TRBJ2-3
CASSLAGGSSLSYEQYF,TRBV5-1,TRBD2,TRBJ2-7
CASAIKATYEQYF,TRBV10-3,.,TRBJ2-7
CASSLGRGTDTQYF,TRBV11-2,TRBD2,TRBJ2-3
CASSALQERNTEAFF,TRBV7-9,.,TRBJ1-1
CASALQPIGANNEQFF,TRBV5-1,.,TRBJ2-1
CASSRVGLAETNEQFF,TRBV6-4,TRBD2,TRBJ2-1
CASTSGANYGYTF,TRBV5-1,.,TRBJ1-2
CASSQVGLAGGRNEQFF,TRBV4-3,TRBD2,TRBJ2-1
CASSMTVLNQPQHF,TRBV6-1,.,TRBJ1-5
CASSLALAGGRNEQFF,TRBV5-4,TRBD2,TRBJ2-1
CASSNRDSYTGELFF,TRBV7-8,.,TRBJ2-2
CASEGTGPRNTIYF,TRBV28,.,TRBJ1-3
CASSWRVYNEQFF,TRBV10-1,.,TRBJ2-1
CAISKQGPPGNTIYF,TRBV10-3,.,TRBJ1-3
CASSLVPESGNTIYF,TRBV7-9,.,TRBJ1-3
CAWRRGDRNTEAFF,TRBV30,.,TRBJ1-1
CASRLRDDYGYTF,TRBV19,.,TRBJ1-2
CASSLYNLKRDSSYEQYF,TRBV28,TRBD1,TRBJ2-7
CASSAGQGVGNTGELFF,TRBV5-4,TRBD1,TRBJ2-2
CASSYTHYSGSETQYF,TRBV6-6,TRBD2,TRBJ2-5
CASSPKGGSSYNEQFF,TRBV28,.,TRBJ2-1
CASSQDASGGGNQPQHF,TRBV4-3,.,TRBJ1-5
CASGEIVGTNGYTF,TRBV6-5,.,TRBJ1-2
CASIPPANTEAFF,TRBV19,.,TRBJ1-1
CASSLSSGANVLTF,TRBV7-3,.,TRBJ2-6
CASSPESSSGRIGATTPYKNIQYF,TRBV28,TRBD2,TRBJ2-4
CASSPDRAAEAFF,TRBV18,TRBD1,TRBJ1-1
CASSAQVNEKLFF,TRBV7-9,.,TRBJ1-4
CASSWAGTGETQYF,TRBV19,.,TRBJ2-5
CSAGGQSSGNTIYF,TRBV29-1,TRBD1,TRBJ1-3
CASSRDRLNSPLHF,TRBV5-4,.,TRBJ1-6
CASSMNREARQPQHF,TRBV6-5,.,TRBJ1-5
CASSLGYEAFF,TRBV11-1,.,TRBJ1-1
CASRLVDSRGEQFF,TRBV7-2,.,TRBJ2-1
CASSLKGGTNTGELFF,TRBV11-2,.,TRBJ2-2
CASSLGGTGRSQPQHF,TRBV5-4,.,TRBJ1-5